This T cell receptor delta chain is from a study of γδ T cells in repeated Plasmodium falciparum infection. Study in general: Each infection was followed by sampling at 21 days, plus baseline and some pre-infection draws. Malian gammadelta TCRs were studied during no-transmission periods and across acute malaria episodes.

TCRdb re-called the multiplex PCR reads using CATT. Of roughly 93,000 delta-chain clones in the sample, roughly 0.9% were seen once. Vgamma9/Vdelta2+ and Vdelta2-negative gammadelta T cells were flow-sorted from PBMC for bulk sequencing. Of note for this clone: TCRdb pairs this DNA with a much larger clone's protein that differs at residue 21, likely a read error; the protein shown was translated from the DNA.

Per germline, CDR1 TSWWSYY and CDR2 QGS. The CDR3 is made up of 22 amino acids. This chain uses TRDV1 with TRDJ1, with D possibly being TRDD2 or TRDD3 (9 bases each). The source of this sequence is a pool of human donors (malaria-infected and uninfected, not separated). The sequencing sample was made of gamma-delta T cells from blood. As DNA, the CDR3 is TGTGCTCTTGGGGACCCCTGCCACCTTCCTACCCCATGGGGGATATTAGGGGAGTCACTCACCTTT. Translation gives CALGDPCHLPTPWGILGESLTF.